Listed below are T cell receptor beta chains from one sample, sequenced in a study of shared clonotypes between healthy human individuals. Using immunoSEQ multiplex PCR, the repertoire was profiled, and TCRdb retains in-frame clones only, with some absent. This table has hundreds of thousands of clones, about 96% appearing once. The sequencing input was naive CD8+ T cells sorted from blood. Receptors originate from a woman aged 25 to 39 in good health. The CDR3 runs from the conserved cysteine through the conserved F or W. A D gene is named only where the DNA matches it firmly. The size of a clone is reported for some rows only, either as once, few or many, or as a class for expanded clones.

-	-	TRBV13	TRBJ2-3	CASSSDRDTQYF	TGTGCCAGCAGCTCGGACCGGGATACGCAGTATTTT
-	-	TRBV11-2	TRBJ2-5	CASSLDGETQYF	TGTGCCAGCAGCTTAGACGGAGAGACCCAGTACTTC
-	-	TRBV19	TRBJ1-5	CASSISGVNQPQHF	TGTGCCAGTAGTATAAGCGGCGTTAATCAGCCCCAGCATTTT
-	-	TRBV27	TRBJ2-2	CASSFYPGQNTGELFF	TGTGCCAGCAGTTTCTACCCGGGACAGAACACCGGGGAGCTGTTTTTT
-	-	TRBV14	TRBJ2-1	CASSQDRRLSSYNEQFF	TGTGCCAGCAGCCAAGATCGGCGCCTTAGCTCCTACAATGAGCAGTTCTTC
-	-	TRBV5-1	TRBJ2-7	CASSMRSGTTDSYEQYF	TGCGCCAGCAGCATGAGGAGCGGGACAACTGACTCCTACGAGCAGTACTTC
-	TRBD1	TRBV4-2	TRBJ2-7	CASSQDPGQVYEQYF	TGTGCCAGCAGCCAAGATCCGGGACAGGTTTACGAGCAGTACTTC
-	-	TRBV6-5	TRBJ2-7	CASSYGQGVEQYF	TGTGCCAGCAGTTACGGGCAGGGCGTCGAGCAGTACTTC
-	-	TRBV10-2	TRBJ2-3	CASSESLRTDTQYF	TGCGCCAGCAGTGAGTCTTTACGCACAGATACGCAGTATTTT
-	-	TRBV7-3	TRBJ1-1	CASSSVSRTSGTEAFF	TGTGCCAGCAGCTCGGTGTCCCGGACAAGCGGCACTGAAGCTTTCTTT
-	TRBD1	TRBV29-1	TRBJ1-2	CSVEDGQGGYGYTF	TGCAGCGTTGAAGATGGGCAAGGGGGCTATGGCTACACCTTT
-	TRBD1	TRBV19	TRBJ1-2	CASSTGQGLDYGYTF	TGTGCCAGTAGTACTGGACAGGGCCTGGACTATGGCTACACCTTC
-	TRBD1	TRBV27	TRBJ2-5	CASSLTTGYQETQYF	TGTGCCAGCAGTTTAACGACAGGGTACCAAGAGACCCAGTACTTC
-	TRBD1	TRBV28	TRBJ2-7	CASSYPRDRVEQYF	TGTGCCAGCAGTTACCCCCGGGACAGGGTCGAGCAGTACTTC
-	-	TRBV4-2	TRBJ2-7	CASSQEWGLGKAHEQYF	TGTGCCAGCAGCCAGGAATGGGGCCTAGGGAAGGCCCACGAGCAGTACTTC
-	-	TRBV29-1	TRBJ1-2	CSAWGRGYGYTF	TGCAGCGCATGGGGCAGGGGCTATGGCTACACCTTC
-	TRBD2	TRBV5-6	TRBJ2-7	CASSTGLAGESEQYF	TGTGCCAGCAGCACGGGACTAGCGGGAGAGTCCGAGCAGTACTTC
-	TRBD1	TRBV9	TRBJ1-1	CASSAAGGANTEAFF	TGTGCCAGCAGCGCCGCAGGGGGCGCGAACACTGAAGCTTTCTTT
-	-	TRBV14	TRBJ1-6	CASSQIGQPNSPLHF	TGTGCCAGCAGCCAAATCGGGCAACCCAATTCACCCCTCCACTTT
-	-	TRBV4-1	TRBJ1-4	CASSQDKLNEKLFF	TGCGCCAGCAGCCAAGATAAACTTAATGAAAAACTGTTTTTT
-	TRBD2	TRBV7-2	TRBJ2-7	CASSLPGLGHSYEQYF	TGTGCCAGCAGCTTGCCGGGACTAGGCCACTCCTACGAGCAGTACTTC
-	-	TRBV5-5	TRBJ2-2	CASSLTLNTGELFF	TGTGCCAGCAGCTTGACGCTGAACACCGGGGAGCTGTTTTTT
-	-	TRBV15	TRBJ2-5	CATSREGRNQETQYF	TGTGCCACCAGCAGAGAGGGACGGAATCAAGAGACCCAGTACTTC
-	TRBD1	TRBV28	TRBJ2-2	CASSFAGGRGTGELFF	TGTGCCAGCAGTTTTGCAGGGGGCCGTGGCACCGGGGAGCTGTTTTTT
-	TRBD1	TRBV5-4	TRBJ2-7	CASSLTGTGVRAQYF	TGTGCCAGCAGCTTAACCGGGACAGGGGTTCGCGCGCAGTACTTC
-	-	TRBV11-2	TRBJ2-7	CASSTGTSYEQYF	TGTGCCAGCAGCACCGGGACATCCTACGAGCAGTACTTC
-	TRBD1	TRBV5-4	TRBJ2-2	CASSPWTGGNTGELFF	TGTGCCAGCAGTCCCTGGACAGGGGGCAACACCGGGGAGCTGTTTTTT
-	-	TRBV6-5	TRBJ1-2	CASTPNGGYGYTF	TGTGCCAGCACCCCTAATGGGGGCTATGGCTACACCTTC
-	TRBD1	TRBV19	TRBJ2-1	CASTRTGTAYNEQFF	TGTGCCAGTACCCGAACCGGGACAGCCTACAATGAGCAGTTCTTC
-	TRBD1	TRBV5-3	TRBJ1-5	CARSLGQGNCLSQPQHF	TGTGCCAGAAGCTTGGGACAGGGAAATTGCCTTAGTCAGCCCCAGCATTTT
-	TRBD2	TRBV20-1	TRBJ2-7	CSARGEGRQYF	TGCAGTGCTAGAGGGGAGGGTAGGCAGTACTTC
once	-	TRBV27	TRBJ1-2	CASSLTGALSGYTF	TGTGCCAGCAGTTTAACCGGGGCACTAAGTGGCTACACCTTC
-	-	TRBV19	TRBJ2-2	CASKSNKGTGELFF	TGTGCCAGTAAATCTAACAAAGGTACCGGGGAGCTGTTTTTT
-	-	TRBV20-1	TRBJ2-1	CSARANEQFF	TGCAGTGCTAGAGCTAATGAGCAGTTCTTC
-	-	TRBV13	TRBJ2-2	CASSPPGRTGELFF	TGTGCCAGCAGCCCTCCGGGGCGCACCGGGGAGCTGTTTTTT
-	-	TRBV7-8	TRBJ2-4	CASSLRVAKNIQYF	TGTGCCAGCAGCTTACGGGTAGCCAAAAACATTCAGTACTTC
-	-	TRBV6-1	TRBJ2-5	CASQYPLQETQYF	TGTGCCAGCCAATACCCCCTCCAAGAGACCCAGTACTTC
-	TRBD1	TRBV10-2	TRBJ1-1	CASRSGGMNTEAFF	TGCGCCAGCAGATCAGGGGGGATGAACACTGAAGCTTTCTTT
-	-	TRBV2	TRBJ1-2	CASTQTSNYGYTF	TGTGCCAGCACACAGACGTCTAACTATGGCTACACCTTC
-	-	TRBV4-2	TRBJ2-5	CASSQGQGETQYF	TGTGCCAGCAGCCAAGGGCAGGGAGAGACCCAGTACTTC
-	TRBD1	TRBV5-6	TRBJ2-1	CASSLAGTGGNEQFF	TGTGCCAGCAGCTTGGCCGGGACAGGTGGCAATGAGCAGTTCTTC
-	-	TRBV5-5	TRBJ2-7	CASSTLRSGPEQYF	TGTGCCAGCAGCACCCTTCGCTCTGGTCCCGAGCAGTACTTC
-	-	TRBV13	TRBJ2-3	CASSVGTLGPTDTQYF	TGTGCCAGCAGCGTGGGGACTCTTGGACCCACAGATACGCAGTATTTT
-	-	TRBV7-2	TRBJ1-2	CASSRISSGGADGYTF	TGTGCCAGCAGCCGAATTTCCTCGGGGGGCGCCGATGGCTACACCTTC
-	-	TRBV27	TRBJ2-7	CASSWGTSYEQYF	TGTGCCAGCAGCTGGGGGACCTCCTACGAGCAGTACTTC
-	-	TRBV25-1	TRBJ2-5	CASTSGGTETQYF	TGTGCCAGCACCTCGGGGGGCACGGAGACCCAGTACTTC
-	TRBD2	TRBV28	TRBJ2-3	CASKLRGLAASTDTQYF	TGTGCCAGCAAGTTACGGGGTCTAGCGGCTAGCACAGATACGCAGTATTTT